This T cell receptor beta chain was sequenced in a study of regulatory T cells in long-lasting Graves disease. Background on the study: Under 3 months of antithyroid drugs had been taken by newly diagnosed Graves' patients.

Sample time point: newly diagnosed GD, antithyroid drugs for less than 3 months. Researchers made the TCR library from RNA that was extracted from PBMCs. American Thyroid Association guidelines were used to diagnose Graves' disease. Patients were enrolled at an endocrinology department in Xi'an, China. This clonotype has just a few counts. The TCR beta library used iRepertoire HTBI primers with Arm-PCR amplification of CDR3. TCRdb passed the multiplex PCR reads through MiXCR, listing each CDR3 protein once. The profile shows about 400,000 distinct CDR3 sequences, over 12% of them singletons. Between the trimmed V and J ends, which lost 0 bases and 3 bases, there was a span of 3 bases. Germline lookup yields CDR1 SQVTM and CDR2 ANQGSEA. The CDR3 consists of 12 residues. This sample was shared with a second study, whose subject was T cells in Graves' hyperthyroidism and ophthalmopathy. That work adds: Ophthalmopathy got predicted by the model a median roughly 6.4 months before its onset.

This TCR was sampled from a woman in her thirties or forties with Graves disease. J is TRBJ2-1 and V is TRBV29-1; unclear D gene. The sample here was peripheral blood mononuclear cells (PBMCs), taken at new diagnosis, from a patient treated with antithyroid drugs. CDR3 loop: CSVEEGYNEQFF. The DNA of the CDR3 is TGCAGCGTTGAAGAGGGCTACAATGAGCAGTTCTTC.